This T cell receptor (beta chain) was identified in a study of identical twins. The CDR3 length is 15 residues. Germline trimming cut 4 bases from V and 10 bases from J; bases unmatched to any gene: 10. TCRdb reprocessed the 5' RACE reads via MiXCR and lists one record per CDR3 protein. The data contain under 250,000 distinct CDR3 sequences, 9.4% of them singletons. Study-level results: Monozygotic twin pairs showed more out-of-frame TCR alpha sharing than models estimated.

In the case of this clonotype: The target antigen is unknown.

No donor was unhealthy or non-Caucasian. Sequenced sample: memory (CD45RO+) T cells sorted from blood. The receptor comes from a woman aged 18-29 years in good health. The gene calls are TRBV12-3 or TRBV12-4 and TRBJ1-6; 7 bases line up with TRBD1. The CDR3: CASSSDRELYSPLHF. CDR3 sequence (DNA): TGTGCCAGCAGTTCTGACAGGGAATTGTACTCACCCCTCCACTTT.